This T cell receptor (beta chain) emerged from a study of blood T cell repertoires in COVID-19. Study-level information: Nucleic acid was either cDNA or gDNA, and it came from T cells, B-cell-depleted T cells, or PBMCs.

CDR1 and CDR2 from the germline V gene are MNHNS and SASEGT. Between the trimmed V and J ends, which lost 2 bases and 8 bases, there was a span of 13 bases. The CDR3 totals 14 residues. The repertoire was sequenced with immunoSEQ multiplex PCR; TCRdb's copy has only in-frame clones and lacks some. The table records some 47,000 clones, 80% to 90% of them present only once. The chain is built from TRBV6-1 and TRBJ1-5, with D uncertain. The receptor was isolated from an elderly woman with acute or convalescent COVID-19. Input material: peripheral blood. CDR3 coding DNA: TGTGCCAGCAGTGAACTGGCAGGCTTCAAGCCCCAGCATTTT. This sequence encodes CASSELAGFKPQHF.